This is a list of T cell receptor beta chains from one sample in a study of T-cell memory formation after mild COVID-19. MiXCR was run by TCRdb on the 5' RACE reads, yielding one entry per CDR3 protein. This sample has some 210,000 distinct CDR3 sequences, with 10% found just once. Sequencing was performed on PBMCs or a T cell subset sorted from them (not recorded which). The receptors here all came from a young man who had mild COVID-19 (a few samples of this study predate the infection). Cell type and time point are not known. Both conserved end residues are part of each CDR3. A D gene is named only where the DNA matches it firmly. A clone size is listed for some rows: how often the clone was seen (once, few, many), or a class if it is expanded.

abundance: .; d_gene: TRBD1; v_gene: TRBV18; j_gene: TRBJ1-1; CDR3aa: CASSPPDRETEAFF; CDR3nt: TGTGCCAGCTCACCACCGGACAGGGAAACTGAAGCTTTCTTT
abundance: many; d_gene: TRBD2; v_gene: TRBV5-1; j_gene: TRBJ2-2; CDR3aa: CASRWISGGATGELFF; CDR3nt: TGCGCCAGCCGATGGATAAGCGGGGGGGCAACCGGGGAGCTGTTTTTT
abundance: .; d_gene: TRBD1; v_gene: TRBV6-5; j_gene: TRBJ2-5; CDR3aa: CASRTTGTGDQETQYF; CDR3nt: TGTGCCAGCAGAACGACCGGGACAGGTGACCAAGAGACCCAGTACTTC
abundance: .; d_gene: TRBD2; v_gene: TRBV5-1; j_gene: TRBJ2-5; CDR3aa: CASSPLRGTPQETQYF; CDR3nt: TGCGCCAGCAGCCCGTTGCGGGGGACTCCGCAAGAGACCCAGTACTTC
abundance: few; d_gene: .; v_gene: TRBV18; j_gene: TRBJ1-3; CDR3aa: CASSPSGGPLSGNTIYF; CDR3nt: TGTGCCAGCTCACCATCAGGCGGACCCCTCTCTGGAAACACCATATATTTT
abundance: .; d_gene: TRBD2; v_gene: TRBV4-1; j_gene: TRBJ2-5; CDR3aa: CASSQDIQRGQETQYF; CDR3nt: TGCGCCAGCAGCCAAGATATCCAGCGGGGGCAAGAGACCCAGTACTTC
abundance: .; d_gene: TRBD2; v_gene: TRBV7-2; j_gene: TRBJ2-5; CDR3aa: CASSFSGGGAETQYF; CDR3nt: TGTGCCAGCAGCTTCTCAGGCGGGGGGGCGGAGACCCAGTACTTC
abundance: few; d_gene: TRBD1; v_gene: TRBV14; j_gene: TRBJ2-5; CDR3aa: CASSHNRGETQYF; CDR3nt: TGTGCCAGCAGCCATAACAGGGGAGAGACCCAGTACTTC
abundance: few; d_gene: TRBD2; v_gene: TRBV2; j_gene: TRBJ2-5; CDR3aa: CASSLGLAGGTETQYF; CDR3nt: TGTGCCAGCAGCTTAGGACTAGCGGGGGGGACAGAGACCCAGTACTTC
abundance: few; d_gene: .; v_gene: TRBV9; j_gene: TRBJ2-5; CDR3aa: CASSVFGGTVKETQYF; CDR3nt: TGTGCCAGCAGCGTTTTTGGGGGAACGGTTAAAGAGACCCAGTACTTC
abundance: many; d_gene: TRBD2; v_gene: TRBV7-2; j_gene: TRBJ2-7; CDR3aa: CASSGLAGGRPSTASYEQYF; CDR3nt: TGTGCCAGCAGCGGACTAGCGGGGGGGCGACCCTCTACCGCCTCCTACGAGCAGTACTTC
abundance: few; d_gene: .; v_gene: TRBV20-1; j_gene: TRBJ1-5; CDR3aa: CSARDRMGNQPQHF; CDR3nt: TGCAGTGCCAGGGACCGAATGGGGAATCAGCCCCAGCATTTT
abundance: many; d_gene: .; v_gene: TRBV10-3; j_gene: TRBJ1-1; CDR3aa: CAIMETRDTEAFF; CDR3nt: TGTGCCATCATGGAGACCCGCGACACTGAAGCTTTCTTT
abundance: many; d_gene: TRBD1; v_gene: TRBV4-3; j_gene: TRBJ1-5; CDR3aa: CASSPTGVQPQHF; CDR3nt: TGCGCCAGCAGCCCTACAGGGGTTCAGCCCCAGCATTTT
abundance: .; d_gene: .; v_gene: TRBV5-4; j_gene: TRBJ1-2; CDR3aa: CASSPDRTLFYGYTF; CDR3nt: TGTGCCAGCAGCCCGGACCGGACACTTTTCTATGGCTACACCTTC
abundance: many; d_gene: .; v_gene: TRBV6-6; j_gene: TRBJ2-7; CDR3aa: CASSRGGTYEQYF; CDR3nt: TGTGCCAGCAGCCGTGGGGGTACCTACGAGCAGTACTTC
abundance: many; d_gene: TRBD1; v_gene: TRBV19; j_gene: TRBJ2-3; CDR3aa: CASSTRGTDTQYF; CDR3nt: TGTGCCAGTAGTACCAGGGGGACAGATACGCAGTATTTT
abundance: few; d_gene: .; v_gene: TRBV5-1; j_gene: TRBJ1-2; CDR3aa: CASSLGPGVNYGYTF; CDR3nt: TGCGCCAGCAGCTTGGGTCCAGGGGTTAACTATGGCTACACCTTC
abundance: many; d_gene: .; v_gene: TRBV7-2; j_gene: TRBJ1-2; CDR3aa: CASSFGGNYGYTF; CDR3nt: TGTGCCAGCAGCTTTGGGGGGAACTATGGCTACACCTTC
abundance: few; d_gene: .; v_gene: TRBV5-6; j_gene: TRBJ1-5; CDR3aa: CASSTRGGWYQPQHF; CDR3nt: TGTGCCAGCAGCACTCGCGGGGGTTGGTATCAGCCCCAGCATTTT
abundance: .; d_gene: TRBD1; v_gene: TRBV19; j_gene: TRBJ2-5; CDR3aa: CASSTGQPALLLYF; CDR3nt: TGTGCCAGTAGCACGGGACAGCCGGCACTCCTCCTGTACTTC
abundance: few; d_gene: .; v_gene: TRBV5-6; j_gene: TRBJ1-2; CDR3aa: CASSLVYRRLYGYTF; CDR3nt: TGTGCCAGCAGCTTGGTTTACAGGAGACTTTATGGCTACACCTTC
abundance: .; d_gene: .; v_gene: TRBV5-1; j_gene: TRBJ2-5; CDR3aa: CASSLYGTETQYF; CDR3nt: TGCGCCAGCAGCTTGTACGGGACAGAGACCCAGTACTTC
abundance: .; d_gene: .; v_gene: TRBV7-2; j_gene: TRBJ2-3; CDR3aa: CASSLLAGTDGTQYF; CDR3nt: TGTGCCAGCAGCTTATTGGCAGGCACTGATGGTACGCAGTATTTT
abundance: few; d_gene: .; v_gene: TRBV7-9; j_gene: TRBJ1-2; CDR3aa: CASSPRRGWQGDYGYTF; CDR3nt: TGTGCCAGCAGCCCGAGGAGGGGTTGGCAGGGCGACTATGGCTACACCTTC
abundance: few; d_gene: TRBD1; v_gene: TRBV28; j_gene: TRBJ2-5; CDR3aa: CATVPRDSQETQYF; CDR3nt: TGTGCCACCGTGCCAAGGGACAGTCAAGAGACCCAGTACTTC